The 4 T cell receptor beta chains listed next were all sequenced from one sample in a study of cytomegalovirus exposure and HLA in healthy donors. Amplification used 60 Vbeta primers and 13 Jbeta primers. Some clones are missing from TCRdb's copy, which holds only in-frame ones; the method was immunoSEQ multiplex PCR. The sample lists approximately 160,000 clones, around 75% occurring once. The sample was PBMCs. The receptors shown here come from a human donor in good health.

The chain recombines TRBV6-5 with TRBJ2-7; 10 bases map to TRBD1. The CDR3 has 14 amino acids. With 5 bases clipped from V and 2 bases from J, the junction kept 3 bases outside the gene matches. The germline gives CDR1 MNHEY, CDR2 SVGAGI. CDR3 nucleotides: TGTGCCAGCAGTCCAGGACAGGGGGCCTACGAGCAGTACTTC. Translation gives CASSPGQGAYEQYF.

The genes are TRBV10-1 and TRBJ2-2, with 9 bases fitting TRBD2. Trimming cost V 3 bases and J 7 bases; bases outside gene matches: 12. The CDR3 is 17 residues long. Germline values: CDR1 WNHNN, CDR2 SYGVQD (reference sequence). The CDR3 DNA is TGCGCCAGCAGTGATCTTCCGCGGGGGGGCCTTTACGGGGAGCTGTTTTTT. Its translation is CASSDLPRGGLYGELFF.

V gene TRBV27 combines with J gene TRBJ1-5; 7 bases match TRBD1. Germline CDR1 and CDR2: MNHEY and SMNVEV (reference sequence). The length of the CDR3 is 13 residues. Trimming at V came to 5 bases and at J to 10 bases, leaving 8 bases not matched to a gene. DNA of the CDR3: TGTGCCAGCAGTCGAAACCGGGACAGACCCCAGCATTTT. Protein: CASSRNRDRPQHF.

Only a few counts were recorded for this clone. V usage is TRBV4-1 and J usage is TRBJ1-2; 7 positions match TRBD1. The V and J ends lost 1 base and 2 bases, in that order; junction bases with no gene match: 7. The CDR3 totals 16 residues. In germline, CDR1 is MGHRA, CDR2 YSYEKL. CDR3 loop: CASSQVLPGQNYGYTF. The CDR3 DNA reads TGCGCCAGCAGCCAAGTATTGCCGGGACAGAACTATGGCTACACCTTC.